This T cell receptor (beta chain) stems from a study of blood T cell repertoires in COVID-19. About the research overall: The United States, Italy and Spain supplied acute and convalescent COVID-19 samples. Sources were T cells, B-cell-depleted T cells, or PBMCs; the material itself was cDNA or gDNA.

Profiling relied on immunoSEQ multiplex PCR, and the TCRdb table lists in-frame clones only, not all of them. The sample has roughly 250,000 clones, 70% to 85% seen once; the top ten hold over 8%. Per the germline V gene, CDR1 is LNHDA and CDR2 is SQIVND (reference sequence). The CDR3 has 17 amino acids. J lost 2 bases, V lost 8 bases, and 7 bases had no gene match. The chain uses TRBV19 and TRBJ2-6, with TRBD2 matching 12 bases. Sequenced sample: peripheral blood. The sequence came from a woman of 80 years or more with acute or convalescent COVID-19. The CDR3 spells CASLDGLAGTGANVLTF. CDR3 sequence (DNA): TGTGCCAGTCTAGACGGACTAGCGGGGACTGGGGCCAACGTCCTGACTTTC.